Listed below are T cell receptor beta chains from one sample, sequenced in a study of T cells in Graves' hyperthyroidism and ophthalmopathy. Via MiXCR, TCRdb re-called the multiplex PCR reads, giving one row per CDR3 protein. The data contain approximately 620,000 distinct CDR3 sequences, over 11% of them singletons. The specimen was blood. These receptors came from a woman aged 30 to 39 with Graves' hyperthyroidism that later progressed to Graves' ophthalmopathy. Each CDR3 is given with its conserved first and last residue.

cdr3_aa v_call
CASSIDLGGSSSYEQYF TRBV19
CAWNRQSGANVLTF TRBV30
CASMGIGNEQFF TRBV9
CASSQSTPLNEDTQYF TRBV18
CASSMRASDTQYF TRBV19
CASSPRLDGDGYTF TRBV7-6
CASSPQGGPDEKLFF TRBV7-9
CASSPRTSGNYEQFF TRBV7-2
CASSPPTGTGRAGELFF TRBV27
CASSFSQGGNQPQHF TRBV27
CASSIDGTGGTNEQYF TRBV19
CSARELTSGRAPGELFF TRBV20-1
CASSWTGLGVGYTF TRBV7-8
CASSGGAGYSYNEQFF TRBV7-2
CTTWGTGFNEQYF TRBV20-1
CASSRPGLAGRRTQYF TRBV6-1
CASSPPSFGQGEAFF TRBV7-9
CASGQGLANYGYTF TRBV3-1
CSARDRVLPYEQYF TRBV20-1
CASSPLPGQGANEQYF TRBV7-3
CASSYRGGAYEQYF TRBV2
CASSPMERRYTF TRBV18
CASSPWAQEKLFF TRBV7-9
CASRYGGASNTEAFF TRBV28
CASSFEGGTYEQYF TRBV5-8
CASSIGLAGDTQYF TRBV5-1
CAWRDTGRGTGELFF TRBV30
CASSGQTASTDTQYF TRBV6-1
CASTLPLHPGYTF TRBV6-1
CASRQLVNTEAFF TRBV6-1
CASPSGDENIQYF TRBV28
CASSFPGQPQHF TRBV28